This TCR beta chain was documented in a study of T cell responses to AZD1222 COVID-19 vaccine. The overall study: Second-dose groups at about 4 or about 12 weeks were pooled. The study, taken as a whole, reports: There were mostly white British donors and more females than males, and clonal diversity was possibly underestimated.

Sequencing was performed with immunoSEQ multiplex PCR; in TCRdb, only in-frame clones are kept and a portion is missing. The table has about 140,000 clones, around 91% seen once. From germline, CDR1 is SGHRS and CDR2 YFSETQ. V was trimmed by 0 bases and J by 4 bases, leaving 10 bases between them. The CDR3 length is 15 residues. This clone was picked up a small number of times. Its antigen is still unknown. The receptor's source is an adult in good health. The chain recombines TRBV5-1 with TRBJ2-2; no clear D. The sample in question was peripheral blood, obtained on day 0 of AZD1222 vaccination. The CDR3: CASSLVSRTTGELFF. CDR3 bases: TGCGCCAGCAGCTTGGTCTCTCGAACCACCGGGGAGCTGTTTTTT.